This T cell receptor beta chain emerged from a study of identical twins. Study-wide points: With beta out-of-frame sequences, excess sharing by twins was weaker.

J lost 0 bases, V lost 5 bases, and 12 bases had no gene match. The CDR3 is 18 residues long. Germline values: CDR1 MDHEN, CDR2 SYDVKM. From the 5' RACE reads, TCRdb called clonotypes with MiXCR, one entry per CDR3 protein. The sample yields around 1.7 million distinct CDR3 sequences, less than 40% seen once. This clonotype was observed a few times. Its specificity is unknown. This clonotype originated in a newborn girl in good health. Sequences were obtained from cord blood. The genes are TRBV28 and TRBJ1-5; 8 bases agree with TRBD1. The CDR3 region is CASSAGQGRGYSNQPQHF. CDR3 nucleotide sequence: TGTGCCAGCAGTGCCGGACAGGGTAGGGGTTATAGCAATCAGCCCCAGCATTTT. The entire variable domain, with the rest obtained from reference TRBV28 and TRBJ1-5, is as follows: DVKVTQSSRYLVKRTGEKVFLECVQDMDHENMFWYRQDPGLGLRLIYFSYDVKMKEKGDIPEGYSVSREKKERFSLILESASTNQTSMYLCASSAGQGRGYSNQPQHFGDGTRLSIL.